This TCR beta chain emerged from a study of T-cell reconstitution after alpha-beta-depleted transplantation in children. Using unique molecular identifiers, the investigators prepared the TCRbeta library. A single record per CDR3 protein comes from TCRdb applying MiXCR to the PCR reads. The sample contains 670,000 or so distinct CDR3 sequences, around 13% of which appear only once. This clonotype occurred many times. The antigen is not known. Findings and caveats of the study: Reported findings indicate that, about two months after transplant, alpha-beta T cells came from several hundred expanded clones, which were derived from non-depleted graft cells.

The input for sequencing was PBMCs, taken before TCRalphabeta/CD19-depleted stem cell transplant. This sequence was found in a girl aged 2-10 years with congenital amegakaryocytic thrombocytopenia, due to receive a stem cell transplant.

CDR3 in amino acids: CASSRYGSSYNEQFF. As DNA, the CDR3 is TGTGCCAGCAGCCGGTATGGGAGCTCCTACAATGAGCAGTTCTTC. The V and J genes are TRBV14 and TRBJ2-1; D possibly corresponds to TRBD2 (5 bases). Germline CDR1 and CDR2: SGHDN and FVKESK. The CDR3 has 15 residues. The ends were cut back, 4 bases at V and 0 bases at J, with 10 bases in the middle. Together with reference TRBV14 and TRBJ2-1, the CDR3 gives the full variable domain: EAGVTQFPSHSVIEKGQTVTLRCDPISGHDNLYWYRRVMGKEIKFLLHFVKESKQDESGMPNNRFLAERTGGTYSTLKVQPAELEDSGVYFCASSRYGSSYNEQFFGPGTRLTVL.